The entry below gives a single T cell receptor beta chain sequence along with its context. Relative to the germline gene, one junction end is altered; a read error may explain this. The sample is drawn from a study of blood T cell repertoires in COVID-19. About the research overall: COVID-19 samples, acute and convalescent, were from the United States, Italy and Spain.

Participants came from around 25 US areas, aged about 18 to 90 years. Participant reports of clinical history set cohort assignment. The CDR3 has 16 residues. The V gene's germline CDR1 is SEHNR and CDR2 FQNEAQ (reference sequence). Original data processing: Nucleated cell number was recorded as an estimate derived from reference gene primer amplification. Only in-frame clones appear in the TCRdb table, and some are missing; sequencing was by immunoSEQ multiplex PCR. V, J and clone size reflect that table, while D and trimming were determined from the DNA. The sample has a few hundred thousand clones, 80% to 90% seen once.

This clonotype originated in a young man who had recovered from COVID-19. The genes are TRBV7-9 and TRBJ2-7; 8 positions agree with TRBD2. The sequencing sample was made of PBMCs or T cells enriched from blood (not recorded which). The CDR3 nucleotides read TGTGCCAGCAGCTCAAACTCCGGGGGGGCCTCCCACGAGCAGTACTTC. Amino acid sequence: CASSSNSGGASHEQYF.